The following is a T cell receptor beta chain sequence with its context. The antigen is undetermined. Primed by a sample-barcoded 5' primer and a J-beta primer mix, a second PCR proceeded for about 6 to 11 cycles. All cDNA molecules were each tagged by a template-switch adaptor with 12 random nucleotides. In TCRdb, the 5' RACE reads were re-called with MiXCR into one record per CDR3 protein. The sample carries 1.5 million or so distinct CDR3 sequences, 40% to 45% recorded once. Germline lookup yields CDR1 DFQATT and CDR2 SNEGSKA (reference sequence). V was pared by 3 bases and J by 2 bases, with 10 bases between. The CDR3 consists of 13 residues. The data belong to a study of blood T cells in healthy people across ages. Study-wide context: Per every two T cells, about one barcoded beta molecule was captured by template switching.

Samples each yielded at least 6 micrograms of total RNA. Study-wide results and caveats: Measured against age, TCR beta diversity per million T cells decreased in a roughly linear manner.

V usage is TRBV20-1 and J usage is TRBJ1-1, with D unclear. The TCR was taken from a young woman in good health. The sequenced sample was blood. CDR3 protein: CSASRRVNTEAFF. In DNA form, the CDR3 reads TGCAGTGCTAGTCGGAGGGTAAACACTGAAGCTTTCTTT.